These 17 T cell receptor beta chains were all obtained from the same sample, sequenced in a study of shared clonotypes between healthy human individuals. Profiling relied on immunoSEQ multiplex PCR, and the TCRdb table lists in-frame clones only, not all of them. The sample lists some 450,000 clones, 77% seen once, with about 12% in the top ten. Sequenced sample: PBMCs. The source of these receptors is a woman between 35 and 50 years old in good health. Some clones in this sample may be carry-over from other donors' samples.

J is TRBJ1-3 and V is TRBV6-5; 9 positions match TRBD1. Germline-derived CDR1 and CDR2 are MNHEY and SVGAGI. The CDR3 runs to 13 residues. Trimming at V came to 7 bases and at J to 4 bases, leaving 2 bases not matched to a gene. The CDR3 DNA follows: TGTGCCAGCATCGGGACAGGGGGAAACACCATATATTTT. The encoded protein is CASIGTGGNTIYF.

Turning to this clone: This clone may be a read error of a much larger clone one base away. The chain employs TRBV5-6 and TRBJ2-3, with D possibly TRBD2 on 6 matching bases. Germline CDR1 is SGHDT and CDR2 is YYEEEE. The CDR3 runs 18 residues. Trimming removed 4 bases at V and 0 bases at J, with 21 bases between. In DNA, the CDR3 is TGTGCCAGCAGCCTCCTACGGGGTTACGGGAGAAGCACAGATACGCAGTATTTT. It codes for CASSLLRGYGRSTDTQYF. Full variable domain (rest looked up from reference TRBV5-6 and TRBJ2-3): DAGVTQSPTHLIKTRGQQVTLRCSPKSGHDTVSWYQQALGQGPQFIFQYYEEEERQRGNFPDRFSGHQFPNYSSELNVNALLLGDSALYLCASSLLRGYGRSTDTQYFGPGTRLTVL.

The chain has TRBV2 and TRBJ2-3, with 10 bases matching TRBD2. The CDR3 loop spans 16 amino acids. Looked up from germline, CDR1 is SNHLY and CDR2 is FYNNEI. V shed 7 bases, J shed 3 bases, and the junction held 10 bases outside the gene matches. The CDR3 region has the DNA TGTGCCAGCACTTGGGTAGCGGGAGGAGGTACAGATACGCAGTATTTT. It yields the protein CASTWVAGGGTDTQYF.

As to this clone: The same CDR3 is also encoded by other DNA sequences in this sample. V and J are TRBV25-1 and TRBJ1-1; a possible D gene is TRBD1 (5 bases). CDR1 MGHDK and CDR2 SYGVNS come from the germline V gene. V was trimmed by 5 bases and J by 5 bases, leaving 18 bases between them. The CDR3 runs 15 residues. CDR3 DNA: TGTGCCAGCAGTAATCTGCAGGGTGGGAATACTGAAGCTTTCTTT. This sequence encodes CASSNLQGGNTEAFF.

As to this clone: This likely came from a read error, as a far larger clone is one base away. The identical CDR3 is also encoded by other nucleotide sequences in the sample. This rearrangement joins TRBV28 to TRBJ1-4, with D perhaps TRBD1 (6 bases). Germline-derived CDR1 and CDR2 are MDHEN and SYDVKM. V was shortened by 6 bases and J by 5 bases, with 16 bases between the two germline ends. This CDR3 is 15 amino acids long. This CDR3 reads CASSSPTGANEKLFF. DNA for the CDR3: TGTGCCAGCAGCTCCCCGACAGGTGCAAATGAAAAACTGTTTTTT.

The chain's CDR3 is CASRGTSTKDTEAFF. The CDR3 DNA reads TGTGCCAGCAGGGGGACCTCAACGAAGGACACTGAAGCTTTCTTT. The chain joins TRBV11-2 to TRBJ1-1; D is perhaps TRBD1 (5 bases). V lost 6 bases and J lost 3, with 17 bases in between. The CDR3 sequence is 15 residues long. CDR1 and CDR2 (germline): SGHAT, FQNNGV.

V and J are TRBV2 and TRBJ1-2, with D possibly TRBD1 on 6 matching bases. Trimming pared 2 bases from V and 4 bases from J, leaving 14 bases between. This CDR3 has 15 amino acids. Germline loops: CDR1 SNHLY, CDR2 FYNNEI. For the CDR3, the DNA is TGTGCCAGCAGTGAACTGCGGACAGCCCTCTATGGCTACACCTTC. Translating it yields CASSELRTALYGYTF.

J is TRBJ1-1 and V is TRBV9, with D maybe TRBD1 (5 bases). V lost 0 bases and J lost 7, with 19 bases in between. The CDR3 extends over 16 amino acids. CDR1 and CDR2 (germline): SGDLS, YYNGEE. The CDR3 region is CASSVGQWDWYNEAFF. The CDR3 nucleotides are TGTGCCAGCAGCGTAGGACAGTGGGACTGGTATAATGAAGCTTTCTTT.

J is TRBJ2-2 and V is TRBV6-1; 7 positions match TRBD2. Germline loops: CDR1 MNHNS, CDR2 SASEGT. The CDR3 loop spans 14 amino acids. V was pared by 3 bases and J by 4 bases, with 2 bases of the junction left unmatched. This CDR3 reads CASSEGLPTGELFF. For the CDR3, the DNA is TGTGCCAGCAGTGAGGGACTACCCACCGGGGAGCTGTTTTTT.

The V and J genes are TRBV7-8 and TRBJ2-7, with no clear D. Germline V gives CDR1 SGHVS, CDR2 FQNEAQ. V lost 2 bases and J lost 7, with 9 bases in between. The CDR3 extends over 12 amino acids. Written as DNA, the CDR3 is TGTGCCAGCAGCTTACAAGTGGGGGAGCAGTACTTC. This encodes CASSLQVGEQYF.

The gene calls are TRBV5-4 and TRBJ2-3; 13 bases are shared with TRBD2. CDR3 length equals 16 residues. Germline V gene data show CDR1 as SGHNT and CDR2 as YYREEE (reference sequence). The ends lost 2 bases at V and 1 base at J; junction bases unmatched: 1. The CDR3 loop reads CASSFGLAGGTDTQYF. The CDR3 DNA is TGTGCCAGCAGCTTTGGACTAGCGGGGGGCACAGATACGCAGTATTTT. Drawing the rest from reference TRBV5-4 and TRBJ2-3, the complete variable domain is ETGVTQSPTHLIKTRGQQVTLRCSSQSGHNTVSWYQQALGQGPQFIFQYYREEENGRGNFPPRFSGLQFPNYSSELNVNALELDDSALYLCASSFGLAGGTDTQYFGPGTRLTVL.

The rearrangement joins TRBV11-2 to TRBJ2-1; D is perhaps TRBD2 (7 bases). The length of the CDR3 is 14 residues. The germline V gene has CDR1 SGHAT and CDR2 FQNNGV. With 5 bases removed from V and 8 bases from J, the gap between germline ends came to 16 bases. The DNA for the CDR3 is TGTGCCAGCAGCGAGGGGGGGTTTATAGATGAGCAGTTCTTC. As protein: CASSEGGFIDEQFF. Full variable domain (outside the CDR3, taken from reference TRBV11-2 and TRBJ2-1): EAGVAQSPRYKIIEKRQSVAFWCNPISGHATLYWYQQILGQGPKLLIQFQNNGVVDDSQLPKDRFSAERLKGVDSTLKIQPAKLEDSAVYLCASSEGGFIDEQFFGPGTRLTVL.

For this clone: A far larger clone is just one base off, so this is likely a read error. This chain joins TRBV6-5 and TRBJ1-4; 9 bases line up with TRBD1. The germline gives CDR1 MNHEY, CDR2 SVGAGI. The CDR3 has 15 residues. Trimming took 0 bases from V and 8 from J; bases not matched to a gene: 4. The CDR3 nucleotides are TGTGCCAGCAGTTACTCGACAGGGGGAATGGAAAAACTGTTTTTT. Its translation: CASSYSTGGMEKLFF.

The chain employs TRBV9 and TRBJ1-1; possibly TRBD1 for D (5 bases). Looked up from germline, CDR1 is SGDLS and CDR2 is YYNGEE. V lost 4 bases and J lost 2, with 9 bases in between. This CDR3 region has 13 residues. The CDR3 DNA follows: TGTGCCAGCAGCCCCAGGGATAACACTGAAGCTTTCTTT. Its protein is CASSPRDNTEAFF.

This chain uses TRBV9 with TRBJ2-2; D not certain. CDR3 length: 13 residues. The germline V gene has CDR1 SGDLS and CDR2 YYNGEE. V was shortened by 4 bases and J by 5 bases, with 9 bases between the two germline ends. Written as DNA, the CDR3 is TGTGCCAGCAGCCAGGACCTTACCGGGGAGCTGTTTTTT. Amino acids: CASSQDLTGELFF.

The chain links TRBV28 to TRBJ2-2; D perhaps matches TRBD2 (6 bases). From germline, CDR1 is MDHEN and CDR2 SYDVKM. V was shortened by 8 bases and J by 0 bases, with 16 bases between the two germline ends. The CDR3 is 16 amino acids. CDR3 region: CASPPAGTANTGELFF. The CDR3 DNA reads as TGTGCCAGCCCCCCCGCAGGGACTGCGAACACCGGGGAGCTGTTTTTT.

The CDR3 sequence is CASSRGQGANTGELFF. Here the CDR3 DNA reads TGCGCCAGCAGCCGGGGACAGGGTGCGAACACCGGGGAGCTGTTTTTT. The chain has TRBV4-3 and TRBJ2-2; 9 bases map to TRBD1. Looked up from germline, CDR1 is LGHNA and CDR2 is YSLEER. This CDR3 is 16 amino acids long. V dropped 4 bases and J dropped 0; count of bases not matched to a gene: 3.